Listed here are 9 T cell receptor beta chains from one sample, sequenced in a study of shared clonotypes between healthy human individuals. The table came from immunoSEQ multiplex PCR; TCRdb's copy has only in-frame clones and leaves some out. The sample holds 110,000 or so clones, 68% seen once. The specimen sequenced was memory CD8+ T cells sorted from blood. The subset was: CD45RO+ cells pooled with CCR7-negative TemRA cells. The origin of the receptors is a woman in her 30s in good health.

V usage is TRBV30 and J usage is TRBJ1-2; D is undetermined. The germline V gene encodes CDR1 GTSNPN and CDR2 SVGIG (reference sequence). Trimming took 4 bases from V and 2 from J, leaving 20 bases between them. The CDR3 extends over 16 amino acids. CDR3 nucleotide sequence: TGTGCCTGGACCCTGTACGGTATCCTAGGGAACTATGGCTACACCTTC. This codes for CAWTLYGILGNYGYTF.

This clone was counted at least ten times. The CDR3 DNA reads TGTGCCAGCAATGACAGGTTCTCCGGGGAGCTGTTTTTT. Translated, it gives CASNDRFSGELFF. The rearrangement links TRBV27 to TRBJ2-2; D is possibly TRBD1 (6 bases). Germline V gene lookup returns CDR1 MNHEY and CDR2 SMNVEV (reference sequence). The CDR3 runs to 13 residues. V lost 7 bases, J lost 6 bases, and 12 bases lay in between.

A note on this clone: This CDR3 is also generated by other DNA sequences in the sample. CDR3 amino acids: CASSFGTAGNTIYF. The CDR3 region has the DNA TGCGCCAGCAGCTTTGGGACGGCTGGAAACACCATATATTTT. V and J are TRBV5-1 and TRBJ1-3; possibly TRBD1 for D (5 bases). This CDR3 comprises 14 residues. Per germline, CDR1 SGHRS and CDR2 YFSETQ. The ends were cut back, 2 bases at V and 2 bases at J, with 8 bases in the middle. The full variable domain, with the rest looked up from reference TRBV5-1 and TRBJ1-3, is KAGVTQTPRYLIKTRGQQVTLSCSPISGHRSVSWYQQTPGQGLQFLFEYFSETQRNKGNFPGRFSGRQFSNSRSEMNVSTLELGDSALYLCASSFGTAGNTIYFGEGSWLTVV.

This clone was detected only a few times. The chain links TRBV14 to TRBJ2-7, with 11 bases lining up with TRBD1. The CDR3 spans 16 residues. V dropped 0 bases and J dropped 1; count of bases not matched to a gene: 2. From germline, CDR1 is SGHDN and CDR2 FVKESK. Written as DNA, the CDR3 is TGTGCCAGCAGCCAAGATGGGACAGGGGGTTCCTACGAGCAGTACTTC. It translates to CASSQDGTGGSYEQYF.

This clone occurred a few times. The CDR3 loop is CASKPGEGDTGELFF. The CDR3 DNA follows: TGCGCCAGCAAACCCGGCGAGGGTGACACCGGGGAGCTGTTTTTT. The rearrangement links TRBV10-1 to TRBJ2-2; D is perhaps TRBD2 (5 bases). Germline V gives CDR1 WNHNN, CDR2 SYGVQD (reference sequence). This CDR3 spans 15 amino acids. V lost 7 bases and J 3 bases, leaving 15 bases between the germline ends.

This sequence joins TRBV10-1 and TRBJ1-1; D ambiguous. The germline CDR1 and CDR2 sequences are WNHNN and SYGVQD (reference sequence). There are 14 residues in the CDR3. V lost 10 bases and J lost 1, with 16 bases in between. In DNA, the CDR3 is TGCGCCACCCCCACCGCGACAACGAACACTGAAGCTTTCTTT. Protein: CATPTATTNTEAFF.

The chain links TRBV27 to TRBJ2-7, with TRBD1 as a possible D gene (6 bases). The germline V and J ends were trimmed by 5 bases and 6 bases, with 17 bases remaining between them. CDR1 is MNHEY and CDR2 is SMNVEV in the germline V gene (reference sequence). This CDR3 region has 14 residues. CDR3 in DNA: TGTGCCAGCAGTGCTATACAGGGAATAGGCGAGCAGTACTTC. Its translation: CASSAIQGIGEQYF.

This clone was detected once. The CDR3 DNA reads as TGTGCCAGCAGCTTGGGGAGGAGACTAGCGCAACACTACGAGCAGTACTTC. Its protein product is CASSLGRRLAQHYEQYF. The rearrangement links TRBV5-5 to TRBJ2-7; 8 bases are a match to TRBD2. The germline V gene has CDR1 SGHKS and CDR2 YYEKEE (reference sequence). This CDR3 has 17 amino acids. Trimming removed 0 bases from V and 3 bases from J; junction bases left unmatched: 11.

This chain joins TRBV5-1 and TRBJ1-1, with D maybe TRBD1 (5 bases). The CDR3 consists of 13 residues. CDR1 is SGHRS and CDR2 is YFSETQ in the germline V gene. Deletions cut 2 bases from V and 3 bases from J, with 8 bases between. CDR3 nucleotides: TGCGCCAGCAGCTTACAGGATTACACTGAAGCTTTCTTT. Protein product: CASSLQDYTEAFF.